Each of the 8 T cell receptor beta chains below was sequenced from the same sample in a study of graft-versus-host responses after intestinal transplantation. Produced via immunoSEQ multiplex PCR; TCRdb's table is partial and in-frame only. Of about 25,000 clones listed, around 94% are singletons. The sample in question was PBMCs, obtained nearly 31 days after intestinal transplant. These receptors all stem from a human patient who received an intestinal transplant, so some T cells may come from the graft donor.

The chain recombines TRBV6-1 with TRBJ2-1; 9 bases are a match to TRBD1. CDR1 MNHNS and CDR2 SASEGT come from the germline V gene. This CDR3 region has 14 residues. The V and J ends lost 8 bases and 7 bases, in that order; junction bases with no gene match: 9. The CDR3 region is CASDRDREVNEQFF. In nucleotides, the CDR3 is TGTGCCAGCGACCGGGACAGGGAGGTTAATGAGCAGTTCTTC.

The chain recombines TRBV28 with TRBJ1-2, with 7 bases identical to TRBD1. The V gene end was trimmed by 6 bases and the J gene end by 3 bases; junction bases not matched to a gene: 10. Germline V gene lookup returns CDR1 MDHEN and CDR2 SYDVKM. The CDR3 covers 15 residues. CDR3 bases: TGTGCCAGCAGCATCATCCGGACAGGTTACTATGGCTACACCTTC. As protein: CASSIIRTGYYGYTF.

This chain connects TRBV7-9 to TRBJ1-4; D unresolved. Trimming pared 6 bases from V and 0 bases from J, leaving 8 bases between. This CDR3 has 14 residues. In germline, CDR1 is SEHNR, CDR2 FQNEAQ (reference sequence). The CDR3 DNA follows: TGTGCCAGCAGTCGCCCCTCAACTAATGAAAAACTGTTTTTT. This encodes CASSRPSTNEKLFF.

The genes are TRBV2 and TRBJ1-4; D unresolved. With 1 base removed from V and 14 bases from J, the gap between germline ends came to 14 bases. This CDR3 spans 13 amino acids. CDR1 and CDR2 from the germline V gene are SNHLY and FYNNEI. The CDR3 DNA is TGTGCCAGCAGTGAAGGGGCCTTACTTATGCTGTTTTTT. Translation: CASSEGALLMLFF.

The rearrangement uses TRBV7-2 and TRBJ2-7, with D perhaps being TRBD1 or TRBD2 (6 bases each). This CDR3 region has 13 residues. V lost 2 bases and J lost 4, with 9 bases in between. The germline V gene encodes CDR1 SGHTA and CDR2 FQGNSA. CDR3 in amino acids: CASSLKGGYEQYF. The CDR3 nucleotides read TGTGCCAGCAGCTTAAAAGGGGGGTACGAGCAGTACTTC.

The rearrangement uses TRBV11-2 and TRBJ1-2; D call uncertain. The V gene lost 2 bases and the J gene lost 7 bases, with 14 bases spanning the gap. CDR1 and CDR2 (germline): SGHAT, FQNNGV. CDR3 length: 14 residues. The CDR3 sequence is CASSLIAWGGGYTF. The CDR3 DNA reads TGTGCCAGCAGCTTAATTGCGTGGGGTGGTGGCTACACCTTC.

This rearrangement joins TRBV4-2 to TRBJ2-5; 10 bases align to TRBD2. V trimming: 0 bases; J trimming: 1 base; junction bases outside the gene matches: 2. The V gene's germline CDR1 is LGHNA and CDR2 YNFKEQ. The CDR3 consists of 16 residues. The CDR3 reads CASSQDRLAGQETQYF. The CDR3, as DNA: TGTGCCAGCAGCCAAGACCGACTAGCGGGCCAAGAGACCCAGTACTTC.

The chain couples TRBV12-5 to TRBJ2-1; the match to TRBD1 covers 9 bases. V shed 0 bases and J 2 bases; nucleotides not matched to a gene: 5. Germline V lookup: CDR1 LGHNT, CDR2 FRNRAP. The CDR3 extends over 17 amino acids. As DNA, the CDR3 is TGTGCTAGTGGTTTGGTATCGAGGACAGGGGCCTACAATGAGCAGTTCTTC. Translated, it gives CASGLVSRTGAYNEQFF.